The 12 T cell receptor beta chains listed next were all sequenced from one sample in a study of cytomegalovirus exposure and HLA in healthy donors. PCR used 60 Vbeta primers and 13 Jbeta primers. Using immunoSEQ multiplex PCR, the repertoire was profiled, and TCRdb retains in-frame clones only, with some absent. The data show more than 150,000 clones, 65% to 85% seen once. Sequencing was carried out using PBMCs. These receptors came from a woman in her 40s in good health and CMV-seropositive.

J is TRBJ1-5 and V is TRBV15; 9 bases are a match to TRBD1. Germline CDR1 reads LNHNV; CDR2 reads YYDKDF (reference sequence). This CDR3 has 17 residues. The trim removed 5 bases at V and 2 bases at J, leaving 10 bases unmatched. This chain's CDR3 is CATSETQGAQGNQPQHF. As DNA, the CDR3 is TGTGCCACCAGCGAAACACAGGGGGCTCAGGGCAATCAGCCCCAGCATTTT. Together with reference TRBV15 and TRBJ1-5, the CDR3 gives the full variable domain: DAMVIQNPRYQVTQFGKPVTLSCSQTLNHNVMYWYQQKSSQAPKLLFHYYDKDFNNEADTPDNFQSRRPNTSFCFLDIRSPGLGDTAMYLCATSETQGAQGNQPQHFGDGTRLSIL.

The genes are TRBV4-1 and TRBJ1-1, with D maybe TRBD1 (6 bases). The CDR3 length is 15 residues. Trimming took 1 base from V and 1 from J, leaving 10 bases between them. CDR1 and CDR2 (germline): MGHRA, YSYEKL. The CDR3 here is CASSQGTDRNTEAFF. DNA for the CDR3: TGCGCCAGCAGCCAAGGTACGGACAGGAACACTGAAGCTTTCTTT.

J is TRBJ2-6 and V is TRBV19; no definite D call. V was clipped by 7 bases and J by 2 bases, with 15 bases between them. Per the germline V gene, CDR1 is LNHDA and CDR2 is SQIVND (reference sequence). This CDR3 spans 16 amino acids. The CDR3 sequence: CASKFLGGTGANVLTF. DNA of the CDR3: TGTGCCAGTAAATTTCTCGGCGGCACTGGGGCCAACGTCCTGACTTTC.

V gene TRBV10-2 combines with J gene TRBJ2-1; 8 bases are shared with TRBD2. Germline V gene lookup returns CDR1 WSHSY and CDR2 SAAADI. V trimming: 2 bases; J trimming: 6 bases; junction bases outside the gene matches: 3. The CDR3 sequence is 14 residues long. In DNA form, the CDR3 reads TGCGCCAGCAGTGAGAGGGGACTAGGCAATGAGCAGTTCTTC. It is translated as CASSERGLGNEQFF.

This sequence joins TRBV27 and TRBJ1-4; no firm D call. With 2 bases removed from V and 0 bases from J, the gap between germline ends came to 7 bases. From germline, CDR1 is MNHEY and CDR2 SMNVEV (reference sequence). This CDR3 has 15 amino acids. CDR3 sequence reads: CASSLVPATNEKLFF. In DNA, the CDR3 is TGTGCCAGCAGTTTAGTTCCTGCAACTAATGAAAAACTGTTTTTT.

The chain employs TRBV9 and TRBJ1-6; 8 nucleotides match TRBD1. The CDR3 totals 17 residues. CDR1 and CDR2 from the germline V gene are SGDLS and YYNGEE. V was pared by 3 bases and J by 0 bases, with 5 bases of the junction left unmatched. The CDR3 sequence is CASSGGQGSSYNSPLHF. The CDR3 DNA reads TGTGCCAGCAGCGGCGGACAGGGCAGCTCCTATAATTCACCCCTCCACTTT.

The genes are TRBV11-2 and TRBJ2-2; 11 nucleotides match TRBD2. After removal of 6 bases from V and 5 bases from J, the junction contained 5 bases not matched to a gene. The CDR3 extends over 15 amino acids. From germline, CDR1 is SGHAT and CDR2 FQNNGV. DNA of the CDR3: TGTGCCAGCAGGGTGACTAGCGGGGTGACCGGGGAGCTGTTTTTT. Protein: CASRVTSGVTGELFF.

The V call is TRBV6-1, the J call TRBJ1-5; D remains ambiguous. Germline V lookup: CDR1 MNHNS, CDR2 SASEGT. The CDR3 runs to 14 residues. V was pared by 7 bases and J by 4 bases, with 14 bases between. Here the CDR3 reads CASTGLISNQPQHF. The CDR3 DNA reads TGTGCCAGCACGGGTCTCATAAGTAATCAGCCCCAGCATTTT.

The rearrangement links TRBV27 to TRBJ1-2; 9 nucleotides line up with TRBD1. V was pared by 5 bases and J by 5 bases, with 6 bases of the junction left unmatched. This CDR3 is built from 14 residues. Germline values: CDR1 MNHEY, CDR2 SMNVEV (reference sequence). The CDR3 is CASSLTGGAYGYTF. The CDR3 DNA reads TGTGCCAGCAGTCTAACAGGGGGCGCATATGGCTACACCTTC.

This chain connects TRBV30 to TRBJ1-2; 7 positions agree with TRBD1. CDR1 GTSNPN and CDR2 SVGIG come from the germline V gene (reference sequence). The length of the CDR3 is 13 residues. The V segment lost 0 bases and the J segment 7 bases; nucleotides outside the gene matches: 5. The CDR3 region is CAWSVLRDSGYTF. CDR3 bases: TGTGCCTGGAGTGTACTAAGGGACAGTGGCTACACCTTC.

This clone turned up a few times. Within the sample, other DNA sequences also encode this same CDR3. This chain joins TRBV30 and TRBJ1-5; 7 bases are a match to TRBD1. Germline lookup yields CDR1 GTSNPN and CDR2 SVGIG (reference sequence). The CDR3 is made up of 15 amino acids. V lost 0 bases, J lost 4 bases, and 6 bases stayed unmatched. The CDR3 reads CAWSVRTGGNQPQHF. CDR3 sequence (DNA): TGTGCCTGGAGTGTACGGACAGGAGGGAATCAGCCCCAGCATTTT.

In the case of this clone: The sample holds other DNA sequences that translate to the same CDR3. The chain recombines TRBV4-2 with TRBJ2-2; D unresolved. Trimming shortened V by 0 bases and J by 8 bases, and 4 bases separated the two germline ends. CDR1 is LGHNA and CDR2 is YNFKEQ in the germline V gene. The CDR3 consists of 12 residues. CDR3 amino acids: CASSQDRGELFF. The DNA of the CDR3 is TGTGCCAGCAGCCAAGACCGGGGGGAGCTGTTTTTT.